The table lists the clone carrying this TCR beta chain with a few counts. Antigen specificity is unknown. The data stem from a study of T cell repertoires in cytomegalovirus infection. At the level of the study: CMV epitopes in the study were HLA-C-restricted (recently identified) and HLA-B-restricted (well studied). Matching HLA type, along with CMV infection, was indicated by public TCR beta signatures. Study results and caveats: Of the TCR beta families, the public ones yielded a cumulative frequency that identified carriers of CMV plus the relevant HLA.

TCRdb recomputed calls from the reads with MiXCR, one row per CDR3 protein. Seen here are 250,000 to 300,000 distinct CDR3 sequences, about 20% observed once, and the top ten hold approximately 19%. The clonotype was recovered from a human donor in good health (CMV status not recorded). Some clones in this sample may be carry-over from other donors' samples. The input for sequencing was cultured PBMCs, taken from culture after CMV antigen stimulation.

As DNA, the CDR3 is TGTGCCACCAGCAGACCCGGGACTCCCGAAAACATTCAGTACTTC. Translation: CATSRPGTPENIQYF. The chain has TRBV15 and TRBJ2-4, with D possibly TRBD2 on 6 matching bases. Germline V lookup: CDR1 LNHNV, CDR2 YYDKDF (reference sequence). The CDR3 runs 15 residues. Trimming cost V 2 bases and J 5 bases, with 13 bases left between them.